The rows below give T cell receptor beta chains drawn from one sample of a study of T-cell memory formation after mild COVID-19. TCRdb ran MiXCR on the 5' RACE reads and lists one entry per CDR3 protein. The sample includes approximately 300,000 distinct CDR3 sequences, around 15% of them seen just once. Sequencing input: PBMCs or a T cell subset sorted from them (not recorded which). The receptors were sampled from a man aged 18 to 29 who had mild COVID-19 (a few samples of this study predate the infection). Cell type and time point are not known. The CDR3 runs from the conserved cysteine through the conserved F or W. D genes are given only for firm matches. Clone size is shown for a subset of rows, as once, few, many or a class of expanded clone.

>few|TRBV5-6|-|TRBJ2-7
TGTGCCAGCAGCACGTGGACCGGGGACAATCCATACGAGCAGTACTTC
CASSTWTGDNPYEQYF
>-|TRBV10-3|-|TRBJ1-1
TGTGCCATCAGTGAGAGGGAAAACACTGAAGCTTTCTTT
CAISERENTEAFF
>few|TRBV4-3|-|TRBJ1-2
TGCGCCAGCAGCATCTGGAAGGGGATAGGGGGCTACACCTTC
CASSIWKGIGGYTF
>few|TRBV24-1|-|TRBJ1-5
TGTGCCACCAGTGAAGGAAGCAATCAGCCCCAGCATTTT
CATSEGSNQPQHF
>-|TRBV3-1|-|TRBJ1-1
TGTGCCAGCAGCCGAGAGGGAGTGTGGGACACTGAAGCTTTCTTT
CASSREGVWDTEAFF
>few|TRBV4-3|-|TRBJ1-1
TGCGCCAGCAGCCAAGTATTCCGGACAACTGAAGCTTTCTTT
CASSQVFRTTEAFF
>few|TRBV2|-|TRBJ2-4
TGTGCCAGCGGGGGGCCGGCCAAAAACATTCAGTACTTC
CASGGPAKNIQYF
>-|TRBV20-1|-|TRBJ1-5
TGCAGTGCTAGGTGGGGGGTAGGACAGCCCCAGCATTTT
CSARWGVGQPQHF
>few|TRBV20-1|-|TRBJ2-1
TGCAGTGCTAGACAGGGTACCTACAATGAGCAGTTCTTC
CSARQGTYNEQFF
>-|TRBV20-1|-|TRBJ2-7
TGCAGTGCTAGAGTTCCGGGACGTGGGTCCTACGAGCAGTACTTC
CSARVPGRGSYEQYF